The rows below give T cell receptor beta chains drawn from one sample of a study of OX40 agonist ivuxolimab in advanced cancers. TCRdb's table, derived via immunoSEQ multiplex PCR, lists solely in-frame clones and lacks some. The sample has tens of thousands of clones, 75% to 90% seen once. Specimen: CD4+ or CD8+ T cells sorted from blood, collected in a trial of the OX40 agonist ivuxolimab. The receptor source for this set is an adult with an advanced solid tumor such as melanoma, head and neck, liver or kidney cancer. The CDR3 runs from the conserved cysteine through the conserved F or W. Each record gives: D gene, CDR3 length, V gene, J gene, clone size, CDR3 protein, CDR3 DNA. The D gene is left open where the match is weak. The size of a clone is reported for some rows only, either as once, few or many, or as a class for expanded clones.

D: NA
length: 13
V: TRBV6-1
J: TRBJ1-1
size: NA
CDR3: CASSQTSGTEAFF
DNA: TGTGCCAGCAGCCAAACGTCGGGGACTGAAGCTTTCTTT

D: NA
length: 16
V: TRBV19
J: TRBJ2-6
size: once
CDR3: CASSPIRGSGANVLTF
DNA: TGTGCCAGTAGTCCCATCAGGGGCTCTGGGGCCAACGTCCTGACTTTC

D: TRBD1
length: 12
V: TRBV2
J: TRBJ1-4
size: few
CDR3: CASRDRGEKLFF
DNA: TGTGCCAGCAGGGACAGGGGAGAAAAACTGTTTTTT

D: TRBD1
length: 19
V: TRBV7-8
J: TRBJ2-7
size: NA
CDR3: CASSLGGQGVQVRRYEQYF
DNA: TGTGCCAGCAGCTTAGGGGGACAGGGGGTCCAGGTACGGAGGTACGAGCAGTACTTC

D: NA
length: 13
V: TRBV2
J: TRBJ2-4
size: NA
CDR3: CASSSGAQNIQYF
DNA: TGTGCCAGCAGTTCGGGGGCGCAGAACATTCAGTACTTC

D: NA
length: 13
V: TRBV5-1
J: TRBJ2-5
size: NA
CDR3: CASSFGPQETQYF
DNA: TGCGCCAGCAGCTTTGGGCCCCAAGAGACCCAGTACTTC

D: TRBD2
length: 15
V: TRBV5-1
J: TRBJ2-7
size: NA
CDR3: CASSLLAGASDEQYF
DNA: TGCGCCAGCAGCTTGCTAGCGGGAGCTTCTGACGAGCAGTACTTC

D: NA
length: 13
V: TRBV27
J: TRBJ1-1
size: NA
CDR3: CASSQPGLKLAFF
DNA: TGTGCCAGCAGTCAACCGGGACTCAAACTGGCTTTCTTT

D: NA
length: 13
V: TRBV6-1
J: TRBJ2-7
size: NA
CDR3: CASRYGGTYEQYF
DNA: TGTGCCAGCAGATACGGCGGGACCTACGAGCAGTACTTC

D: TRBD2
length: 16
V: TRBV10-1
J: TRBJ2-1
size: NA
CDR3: CASSDLAGGLYNEQFF
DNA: TGCGCCAGCAGTGACCTAGCGGGAGGCCTCTACAATGAGCAGTTCTTC

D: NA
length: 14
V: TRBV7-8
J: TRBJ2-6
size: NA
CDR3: CASSLFSGANVLTF
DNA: TGTGCCAGCAGCTTATTCTCTGGGGCCAACGTCCTGACTTTC

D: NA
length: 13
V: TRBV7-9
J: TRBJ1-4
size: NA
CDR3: CASSPGGKEKLFF
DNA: TGTGCCAGCAGCCCCGGGGGGAAGGAAAAACTGTTTTTT

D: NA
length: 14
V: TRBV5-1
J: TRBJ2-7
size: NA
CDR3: CASSGGTVQYEQYF
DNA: TGCGCCAGCAGCGGAGGGACAGTTCAATACGAGCAGTACTTC

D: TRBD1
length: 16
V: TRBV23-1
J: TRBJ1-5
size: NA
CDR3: CASSHAGGLGNQPQHF
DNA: TGCGCCAGCAGTCATGCAGGGGGATTGGGCAATCAGCCCCAGCATTTT

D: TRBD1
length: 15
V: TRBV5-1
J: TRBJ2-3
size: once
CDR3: CASSPQGQGVDTQYF
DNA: TGCGCCAGCAGCCCTCAAGGACAGGGAGTTGATACGCAGTATTTT

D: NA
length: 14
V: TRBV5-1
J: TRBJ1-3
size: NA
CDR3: CASSSMSAGNTIYF
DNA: TGCGCCAGCAGCTCCATGAGTGCTGGAAACACCATATATTTT

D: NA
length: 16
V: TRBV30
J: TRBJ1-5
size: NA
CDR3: CAWSVFGAGSNQPQHF
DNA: TGTGCCTGGAGTGTATTCGGGGCTGGTAGCAATCAGCCCCAGCATTTT

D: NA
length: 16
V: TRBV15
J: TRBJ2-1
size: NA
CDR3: CATSSSGGLKWGEQFF
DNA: TGTGCCACCAGCAGCTCAGGAGGACTAAAATGGGGTGAGCAGTTCTTC

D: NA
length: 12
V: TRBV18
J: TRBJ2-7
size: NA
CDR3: CASSVTGSEQYF
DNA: TGTGCCAGCTCGGTAACAGGGAGCGAGCAGTACTTC

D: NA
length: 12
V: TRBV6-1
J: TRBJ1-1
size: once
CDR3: CASTLDRFEAFF
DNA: TGTGCCAGCACGCTCGACAGATTTGAAGCTTTCTTT

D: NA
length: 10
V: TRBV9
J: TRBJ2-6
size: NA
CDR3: CASQQELDYF
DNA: TGTGCGTCCCAGCAGGAGCTCGACTATTTC

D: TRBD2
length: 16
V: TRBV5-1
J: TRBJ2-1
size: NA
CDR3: CASSAASGRDYNEQFF
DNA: TGCGCCAGCAGCGCCGCTAGCGGGAGGGATTACAATGAGCAGTTCTTC

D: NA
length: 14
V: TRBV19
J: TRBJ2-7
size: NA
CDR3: CASQQVGTSYEQYF
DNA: TGTGCCAGTCAACAGGTGGGCACCTCCTACGAGCAGTACTTC

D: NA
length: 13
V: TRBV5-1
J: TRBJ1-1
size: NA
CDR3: CASSFAGDTEAFF
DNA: TGCGCCAGCAGCTTCGCAGGGGACACTGAAGCTTTCTTT

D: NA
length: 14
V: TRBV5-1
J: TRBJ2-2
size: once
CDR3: CASSLDTGTGELFF
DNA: TGCGCCAGCAGCTTGGACACAGGGACCGGGGAGCTGTTTTTT

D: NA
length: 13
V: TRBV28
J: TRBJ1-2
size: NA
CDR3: CASSFIQGHGYTF
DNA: TGTGCCAGCAGTTTTATCCAGGGTCATGGCTACACCTTC

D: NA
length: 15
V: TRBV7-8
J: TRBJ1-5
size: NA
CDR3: CASSSSESRNQPQHF
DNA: TGTGCCAGCAGCTCTAGCGAGTCGCGCAATCAGCCCCAGCATTTT

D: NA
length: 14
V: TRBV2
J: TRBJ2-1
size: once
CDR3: CASSASRGYNEQFF
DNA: TGTGCCAGCAGTGCCTCGCGGGGATACAATGAGCAGTTCTTC

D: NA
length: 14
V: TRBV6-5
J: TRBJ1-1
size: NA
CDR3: CASRKLSTGTEAFF
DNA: TGTGCCAGCAGAAAACTCTCGACAGGCACTGAAGCTTTCTTT

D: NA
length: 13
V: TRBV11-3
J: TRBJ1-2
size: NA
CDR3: CASSLNREYGYTF
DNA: TGTGCCAGCAGCTTAAACAGGGAGTATGGCTACACCTTC

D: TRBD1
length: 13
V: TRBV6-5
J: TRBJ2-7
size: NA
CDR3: CASRRDRVNEQYF
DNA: TGTGCCAGCAGGCGGGACAGGGTCAACGAGCAGTACTTC

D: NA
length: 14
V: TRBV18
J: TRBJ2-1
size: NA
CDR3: CASSPRRSANEQFF
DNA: TGTGCCAGCTCACCACGAAGGTCGGCCAATGAGCAGTTCTTC

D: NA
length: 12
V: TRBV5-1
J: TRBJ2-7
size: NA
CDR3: CASSLAGNEQYF
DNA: TGCGCCAGCAGCTTGGCTGGGAACGAGCAGTACTTC

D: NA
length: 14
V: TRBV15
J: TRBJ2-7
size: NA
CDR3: CATSRDTGLGEQYF
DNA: TGTGCCACCAGCAGAGATACGGGACTTGGCGAGCAGTACTTC

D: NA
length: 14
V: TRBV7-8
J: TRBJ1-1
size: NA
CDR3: CASSLFGGNTEAFF
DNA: TGTGCCAGCAGCTTATTCGGGGGGAACACTGAAGCTTTCTTT

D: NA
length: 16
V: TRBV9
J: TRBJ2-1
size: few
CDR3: CASSVADVRAINEQFF
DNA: TGTGCCAGCAGCGTAGCGGACGTCAGGGCGATTAATGAGCAGTTCTTC

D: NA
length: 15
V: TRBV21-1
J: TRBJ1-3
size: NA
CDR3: CASSTQMGSGNTIYF
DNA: TGTGCCAGCAGCACGCAGATGGGCTCTGGAAACACCATATATTTT

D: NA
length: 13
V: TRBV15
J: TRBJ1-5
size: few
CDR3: CATSWAANQPQHF
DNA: TGTGCCACCAGTTGGGCAGCTAATCAGCCCCAGCATTTT

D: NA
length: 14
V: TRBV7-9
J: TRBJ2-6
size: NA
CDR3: CANPPRVGANVLTF
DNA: TGTGCCAACCCCCCGCGGGTGGGGGCCAACGTCCTGACTTTC

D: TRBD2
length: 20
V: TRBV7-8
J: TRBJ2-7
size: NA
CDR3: CASSLEGRALGLAGVDEQYF
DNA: TGTGCCAGCAGCTTAGAAGGCCGGGCCTTGGGACTAGCGGGAGTGGACGAGCAGTACTTC

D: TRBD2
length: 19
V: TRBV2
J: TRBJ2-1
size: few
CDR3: CASSHGLAGGPRGSNEQFF
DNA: TGTGCCAGCAGCCACGGACTAGCGGGAGGGCCCCGGGGTAGTAATGAGCAGTTCTTC

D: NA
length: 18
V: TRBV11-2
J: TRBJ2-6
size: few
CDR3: CASSLLDIAFSGANVLTF
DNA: TGTGCCAGCAGCTTATTGGATATAGCGTTCTCTGGGGCCAACGTCCTGACTTTC

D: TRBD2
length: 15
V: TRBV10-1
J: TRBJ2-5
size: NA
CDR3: CASSEGGVGQETQYF
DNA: TGCGCCAGCAGTGAGGGGGGGGTTGGCCAAGAGACCCAGTACTTC

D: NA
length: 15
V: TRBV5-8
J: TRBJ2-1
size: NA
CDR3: CASIKSASSYNEQFF
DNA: TGTGCCAGCATCAAAAGCGCCAGCTCCTACAATGAGCAGTTCTTC

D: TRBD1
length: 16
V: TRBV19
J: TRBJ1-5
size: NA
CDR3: CASSIPPGQGAQPQHF
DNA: TGTGCCAGTAGTATCCCCCCGGGACAGGGGGCCCAGCCCCAGCATTTT

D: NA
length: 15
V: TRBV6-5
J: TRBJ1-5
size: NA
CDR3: CATSRGREGRQPQHF
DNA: TGTGCCACCTCCCGGGGCAGGGAAGGGCGTCAGCCCCAGCATTTT

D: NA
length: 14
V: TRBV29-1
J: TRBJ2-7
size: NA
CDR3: CSVARSRTDYEQYF
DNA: TGCAGCGTTGCCCGTTCAAGGACGGACTACGAGCAGTACTTC

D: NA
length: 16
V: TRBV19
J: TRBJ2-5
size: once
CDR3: CASSIGYGSRLETQYF
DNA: TGTGCCAGTAGTATAGGTTACGGGAGTCGACTGGAGACCCAGTACTTC